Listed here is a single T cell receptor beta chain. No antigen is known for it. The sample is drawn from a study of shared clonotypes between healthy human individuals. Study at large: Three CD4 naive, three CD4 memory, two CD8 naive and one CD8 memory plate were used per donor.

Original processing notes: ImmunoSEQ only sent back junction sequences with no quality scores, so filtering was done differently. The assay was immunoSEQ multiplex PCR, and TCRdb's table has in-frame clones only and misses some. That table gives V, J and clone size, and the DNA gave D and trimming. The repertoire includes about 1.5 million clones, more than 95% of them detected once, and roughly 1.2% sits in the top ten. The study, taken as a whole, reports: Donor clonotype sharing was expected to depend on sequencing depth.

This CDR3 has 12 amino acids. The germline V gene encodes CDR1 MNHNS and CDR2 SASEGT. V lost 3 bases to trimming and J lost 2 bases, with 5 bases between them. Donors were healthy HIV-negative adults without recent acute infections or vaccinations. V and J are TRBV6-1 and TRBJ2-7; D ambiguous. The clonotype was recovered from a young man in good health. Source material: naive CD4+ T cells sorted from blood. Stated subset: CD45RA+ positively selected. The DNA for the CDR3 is TGTGCCAGCAGTGAGAGGACCTACGAGCAGTACTTC. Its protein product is CASSERTYEQYF.